The clone carrying this T cell receptor beta chain occurred once. Original handling: Nucleated cell number was recorded as an estimate derived from reference gene primer amplification. The method was immunoSEQ multiplex PCR; TCRdb's version includes in-frame clones alone and lacks a portion of them. That table supplies the V and J calls and clone size; D and trimming were determined from the DNA. In the table there are a few hundred thousand clones, 75% to 90% of which are singletons. The data derive from a study of blood T cell repertoires in COVID-19. Study overall: Material from acute and convalescent COVID-19 was sourced from the United States, Italy and Spain. The cDNA or gDNA used as material had been derived from T cells, B-cell-depleted T cells, or PBMCs.

CDR1 SGDLS and CDR2 YYNGEE come from the germline V gene. This CDR3 has 14 residues. Trimming shortened V by 0 bases and J by 0 bases, and 6 bases separated the two germline ends. This TCR derives from a human donor in a cohort sampled during active COVID-19. The sample was peripheral blood. The chain uses TRBV9 and TRBJ1-1; D may be TRBD1 (5 bases). CDR3 nucleotides: TGTGCCAGCAGCGTAGGACAGATGAACACTGAAGCTTTCTTT. Translated: CASSVGQMNTEAFF.